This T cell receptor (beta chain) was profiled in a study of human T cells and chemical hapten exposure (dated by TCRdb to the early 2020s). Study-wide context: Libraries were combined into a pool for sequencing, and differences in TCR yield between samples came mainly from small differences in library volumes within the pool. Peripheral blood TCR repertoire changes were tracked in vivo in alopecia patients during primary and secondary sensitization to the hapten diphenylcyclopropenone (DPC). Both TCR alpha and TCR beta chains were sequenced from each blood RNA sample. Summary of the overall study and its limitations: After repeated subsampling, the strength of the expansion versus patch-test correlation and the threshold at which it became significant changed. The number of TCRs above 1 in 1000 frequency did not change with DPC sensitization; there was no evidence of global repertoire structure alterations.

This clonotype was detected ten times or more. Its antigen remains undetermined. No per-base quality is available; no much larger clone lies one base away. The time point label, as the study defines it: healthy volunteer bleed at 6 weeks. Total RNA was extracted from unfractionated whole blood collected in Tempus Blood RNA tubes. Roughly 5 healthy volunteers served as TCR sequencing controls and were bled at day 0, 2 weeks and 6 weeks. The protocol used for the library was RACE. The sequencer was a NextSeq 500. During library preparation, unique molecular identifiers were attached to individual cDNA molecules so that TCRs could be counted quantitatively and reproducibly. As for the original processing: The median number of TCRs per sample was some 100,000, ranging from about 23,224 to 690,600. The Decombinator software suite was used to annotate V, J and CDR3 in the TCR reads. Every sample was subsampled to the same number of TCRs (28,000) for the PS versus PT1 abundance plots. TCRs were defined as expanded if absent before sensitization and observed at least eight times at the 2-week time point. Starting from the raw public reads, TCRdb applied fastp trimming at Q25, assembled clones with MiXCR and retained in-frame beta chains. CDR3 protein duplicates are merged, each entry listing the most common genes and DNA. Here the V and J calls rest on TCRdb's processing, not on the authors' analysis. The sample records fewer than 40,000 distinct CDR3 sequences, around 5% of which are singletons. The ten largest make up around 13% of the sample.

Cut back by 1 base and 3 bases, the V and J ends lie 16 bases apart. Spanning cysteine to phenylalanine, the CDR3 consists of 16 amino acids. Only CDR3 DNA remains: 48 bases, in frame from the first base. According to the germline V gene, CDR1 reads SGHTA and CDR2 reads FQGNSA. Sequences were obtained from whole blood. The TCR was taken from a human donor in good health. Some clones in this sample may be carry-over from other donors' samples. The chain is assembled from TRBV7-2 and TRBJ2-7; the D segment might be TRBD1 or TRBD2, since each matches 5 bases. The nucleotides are TGTGCCAGCAGCTTAGTCTCCTCCGGGGCGGTCTACGAGCAGTACTTC. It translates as CASSLVSSGAVYEQYF. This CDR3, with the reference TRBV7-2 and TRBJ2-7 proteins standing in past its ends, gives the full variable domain GAGVSQSPSNKVTEKGKDVELRCDPISGHTALYWYRQSLGQGLEFLIYFQGNSAPDKSGLPSDRFSAERTGGSVSTLTIQRTQQEDSAVYLCASSLVSSGAVYEQYFGPGTRLTVT.